This is a list of T cell receptor beta chains from one sample in a study of tumor-infiltrating lymphocytes in oesophageal squamous cell carcinoma. Via MiXCR, TCRdb re-called the PCR reads, giving one row per CDR3 protein. The sample carries 9,500 to 15,000 distinct CDR3 sequences, around 50% recorded once. The specimen was esophageal tumor tissue. The receptors here all came from a female donor with esophageal squamous cell carcinoma. Each CDR3 is given with its conserved first and last residue. Each record gives: CDR3 length, clone size, J gene, D gene, V gene, CDR3 DNA, CDR3 protein. A D gene is named only where the DNA matches it firmly. Some rows mark clone size as missing; the rest say once, few, many or name a class of expanded clone.

len: 17; abundance: NA; j_gene: TRBJ2-3; d_gene: NA; v_gene: TRBV6-1; CDR3nt: TGTGCCAGCAGTGAAGAACCAACCTCCAGTAGCACAGATACGCAGTATTTT; CDR3aa: CASSEEPTSSSTDTQYF
len: 15; abundance: few; j_gene: TRBJ2-1; d_gene: TRBD2; v_gene: TRBV20-1; CDR3nt: TGCAGTGCAGATCCAAGCGGGGGTTGGCCAAACGAGCAGTTCTTC; CDR3aa: CSADPSGGWPNEQFF
len: 14; abundance: NA; j_gene: TRBJ2-5; d_gene: NA; v_gene: TRBV7-9; CDR3nt: TGTGCCAGCAGAGGGGGGCGGTACCAAGAGACCCAGTACTTC; CDR3aa: CASRGGRYQETQYF
len: 18; abundance: large; j_gene: TRBJ2-1; d_gene: TRBD1; v_gene: TRBV7-9; CDR3nt: TGTGCCAGCAGCTCCACCCTCGGTGGGACAGGGACAGGAGGGGAGCAGTTCTTC; CDR3aa: CASSSTLGGTGTGGEQFF
len: 15; abundance: few; j_gene: TRBJ2-3; d_gene: NA; v_gene: TRBV7-9; CDR3nt: TGTGCCAGCAGCTTAAGGGGGGTTAGCACAGATACGCAGTATTTT; CDR3aa: CASSLRGVSTDTQYF
len: 13; abundance: few; j_gene: TRBJ2-5; d_gene: NA; v_gene: TRBV7-9; CDR3nt: TGTGCCAGCAGCTTAACAGAAGCGAAGACCCAGTACTTC; CDR3aa: CASSLTEAKTQYF
len: 15; abundance: NA; j_gene: TRBJ2-1; d_gene: TRBD2; v_gene: TRBV7-6; CDR3nt: TGTGCCAGCAGTACATGGACTAGCGAGAACAATGAGCAGTTCTTC; CDR3aa: CASSTWTSENNEQFF
len: 13; abundance: few; j_gene: TRBJ2-7; d_gene: NA; v_gene: TRBV15; CDR3nt: TGTGCCACCAGGGGACAACTCCTAGGTGAGCAGTACTTC; CDR3aa: CATRGQLLGEQYF
len: 16; abundance: NA; j_gene: TRBJ2-3; d_gene: NA; v_gene: TRBV7-2; CDR3nt: TGTGCCAGCAGCTTAGTGGCCTTTCAGGGAGGAGATACGCAGTATTTT; CDR3aa: CASSLVAFQGGDTQYF
len: 14; abundance: NA; j_gene: TRBJ1-2; d_gene: NA; v_gene: TRBV7-8; CDR3nt: TGTGCCAGCAGCCCTCACACAGGGAACTATGGCTACACCTTC; CDR3aa: CASSPHTGNYGYTF
len: 15; abundance: few; j_gene: TRBJ2-1; d_gene: NA; v_gene: TRBV7-2; CDR3nt: TGTGCCAGCAGCTTAGATCTTGGCTATTACAATGAGCAGTTCTTC; CDR3aa: CASSLDLGYYNEQFF
len: 15; abundance: NA; j_gene: TRBJ2-3; d_gene: TRBD2; v_gene: TRBV7-6; CDR3nt: TGTGCTAGCAGCAAGACTAGCGGGGAATCAGATACGCAGTATTTT; CDR3aa: CASSKTSGESDTQYF
len: 12; abundance: NA; j_gene: TRBJ2-3; d_gene: NA; v_gene: TRBV10-3; CDR3nt: TGTGCCATCAGTCCCGGTGGAGATACGCAGTATTTT; CDR3aa: CAISPGGDTQYF
len: 14; abundance: once; j_gene: TRBJ2-3; d_gene: TRBD2; v_gene: TRBV11-1; CDR3nt: TGTGCCAGCAGCCCACGGACTAGCCGCGATACGCAGTATTTT; CDR3aa: CASSPRTSRDTQYF
len: 13; abundance: NA; j_gene: TRBJ2-5; d_gene: NA; v_gene: TRBV6-6; CDR3nt: TGTGCCAGCAGCAAGGGGATCTGGAATGAGCAGTACTTC; CDR3aa: CASSKGIWNEQYF
len: 15; abundance: medium-sized; j_gene: TRBJ2-2; d_gene: NA; v_gene: TRBV12-3/TRBV12-4; CDR3nt: TGTGCCAGCAGTTTGAGGGGGGGAAACACCGGGGAGCTGTTTTTT; CDR3aa: CASSLRGGNTGELFF
len: 15; abundance: NA; j_gene: TRBJ2-1; d_gene: NA; v_gene: TRBV6-6; CDR3nt: TGTGCCAGCAGTTACTCCGGGCAGGTGGGGAATGAGCAGTTCTTC; CDR3aa: CASSYSGQVGNEQFF
len: 17; abundance: NA; j_gene: TRBJ1-5; d_gene: TRBD1; v_gene: TRBV7-9; CDR3nt: TGTGCCAGCAGCTTAGAGGGAGACAGGGGACCAAGTCAGCCCCAGCATTTT; CDR3aa: CASSLEGDRGPSQPQHF
len: 17; abundance: many; j_gene: TRBJ2-1; d_gene: TRBD2; v_gene: TRBV27; CDR3nt: TGTGCCAGCAGTTGGGAGGTCAGGACTAGAGTTTCCGGCGAGCAGTTCTTC; CDR3aa: CASSWEVRTRVSGEQFF
len: 13; abundance: NA; j_gene: TRBJ2-5; d_gene: NA; v_gene: TRBV7-2; CDR3nt: TGTGCCAGCAGCAAACAAGCCCAGGAGACCCAGTACTTC; CDR3aa: CASSKQAQETQYF
len: 15; abundance: many; j_gene: TRBJ2-3; d_gene: TRBD2; v_gene: TRBV11-2; CDR3nt: TGTGCCAGCAGCTTATCGGGGGGAACTACAGATACGCAGTATTTT; CDR3aa: CASSLSGGTTDTQYF
len: 15; abundance: NA; j_gene: TRBJ2-3; d_gene: NA; v_gene: TRBV6-8; CDR3nt: TGTGCCAGCAGTACCTCTAGGAGTAGCACAGATACGCAGTATTTT; CDR3aa: CASSTSRSSTDTQYF
len: 13; abundance: many; j_gene: TRBJ1-4; d_gene: TRBD1; v_gene: TRBV7-8; CDR3nt: TGTGCCAGCAGCTTACTGACAGGGGGGAAACTGTTTTTT; CDR3aa: CASSLLTGGKLFF
len: 14; abundance: few; j_gene: TRBJ2-7; d_gene: NA; v_gene: TRBV6-1; CDR3nt: TGTGCCAGCTCAAGGGACTTCAGCTCCTACGAGCAGTACTTC; CDR3aa: CASSRDFSSYEQYF
len: 11; abundance: NA; j_gene: TRBJ2-3; d_gene: NA; v_gene: TRBV7-9; CDR3nt: TGTGCCAGCAGCTTACTAGGCGGGCAGTATTTT; CDR3aa: CASSLLGGQYF
len: 15; abundance: many; j_gene: TRBJ2-1; d_gene: NA; v_gene: TRBV5-1; CDR3nt: TGCGCCAGCAGCCTTACCGGGACAAACTACAATGAGCAGTTCTTC; CDR3aa: CASSLTGTNYNEQFF
len: 15; abundance: NA; j_gene: TRBJ2-6; d_gene: NA; v_gene: TRBV28; CDR3nt: TGTGCCAGCAGTTTACGGGGTTCTGGGGCCAACGTCCTGACTTTC; CDR3aa: CASSLRGSGANVLTF
len: 14; abundance: many; j_gene: TRBJ2-5; d_gene: TRBD2; v_gene: TRBV18; CDR3nt: TGTGCCAGCTCACCACCTAGCGGGAGTGAGACCCAGTACTTC; CDR3aa: CASSPPSGSETQYF
len: 14; abundance: few; j_gene: TRBJ2-5; d_gene: TRBD2; v_gene: TRBV7-2; CDR3nt: TGTGCCAGCAGCTTAGCCCAGACCTCTAGCGGGTTGTACTTC; CDR3aa: CASSLAQTSSGLYF
len: 14; abundance: NA; j_gene: TRBJ1-5; d_gene: TRBD1; v_gene: TRBV12-3/TRBV12-4; CDR3nt: TGTGCCAGCAGTGAACAGGGGGCCGATCAGCCCCAGCATTTT; CDR3aa: CASSEQGADQPQHF
len: 14; abundance: many; j_gene: TRBJ2-1; d_gene: TRBD2; v_gene: TRBV10-3; CDR3nt: TGTGCCATCAGTGTTGCGGGGGGCCGCAATGAGCAGTTCTTC; CDR3aa: CAISVAGGRNEQFF
len: 13; abundance: NA; j_gene: TRBJ1-1; d_gene: NA; v_gene: TRBV7-2; CDR3nt: TGTGCCAGCAGGATTGGGGAGAACACTGAAGCTTTCTTT; CDR3aa: CASRIGENTEAFF
len: 15; abundance: NA; j_gene: TRBJ2-5; d_gene: TRBD1; v_gene: TRBV7-9; CDR3nt: TGTGCCAGCAACTTGGGGGACAGGGGGCAAGAGACCCAGTACTTC; CDR3aa: CASNLGDRGQETQYF
len: 17; abundance: NA; j_gene: TRBJ1-5; d_gene: TRBD1; v_gene: TRBV7-2; CDR3nt: TGTGCCAGCAGCCCAGGGACAGGGGGCTATGGCAATCAGCCCCAGCATTTT; CDR3aa: CASSPGTGGYGNQPQHF
len: 11; abundance: NA; j_gene: TRBJ1-2; d_gene: NA; v_gene: TRBV12-3/TRBV12-4; CDR3nt: TGTGCCAGCAGTCGTCAGCCGGAATTCTTATTC; CDR3aa: CASSRQPEFLF
len: 15; abundance: many; j_gene: TRBJ2-7; d_gene: TRBD1; v_gene: TRBV7-3; CDR3nt: TGTGCCAGCAGCCTGAATCCCGGGACAGCCTACGAGCAGTACTTC; CDR3aa: CASSLNPGTAYEQYF
len: 13; abundance: NA; j_gene: TRBJ1-1; d_gene: NA; v_gene: TRBV6-6; CDR3nt: TGTGCCAGCAGTTACTCCGTGAACACTGAAGCTTTCTTT; CDR3aa: CASSYSVNTEAFF
len: 16; abundance: NA; j_gene: TRBJ2-1; d_gene: TRBD2; v_gene: TRBV6-5; CDR3nt: TGTGCCAGCACCGGAGCGGGAGGGCCCCTCGGGGATGAGCAGTTCTTC; CDR3aa: CASTGAGGPLGDEQFF
len: 16; abundance: NA; j_gene: TRBJ2-5; d_gene: TRBD1; v_gene: TRBV6-1; CDR3nt: TGTGCCAGCAGTTACGGGGGGACAGGGAGGAGGGAGACCCAGTACTTC; CDR3aa: CASSYGGTGRRETQYF
len: 15; abundance: few; j_gene: TRBJ1-4; d_gene: TRBD1; v_gene: TRBV4-3; CDR3nt: TGCGCCAGCAGCCGCACAGGGACAGGGGACCTTAAACTGTTTTTT; CDR3aa: CASSRTGTGDLKLFF
len: 16; abundance: NA; j_gene: TRBJ2-2; d_gene: NA; v_gene: TRBV5-5; CDR3nt: TGTGCCAGCAGCCTCGGGCTTCTCGCGGACACCGGGGAGCTGTTTTTT; CDR3aa: CASSLGLLADTGELFF
len: 15; abundance: NA; j_gene: TRBJ2-2; d_gene: NA; v_gene: TRBV28; CDR3nt: TGTGCCAGCAGTTTGCGAGGGTTCTACACCGGGGAGCTGTTTTTT; CDR3aa: CASSLRGFYTGELFF
len: 16; abundance: few; j_gene: TRBJ2-5; d_gene: TRBD2; v_gene: TRBV7-2; CDR3nt: TGTGCCAGCAGCTTAGCCGGGACTAGCGGCCAAGAGACCCAGTACTTC; CDR3aa: CASSLAGTSGQETQYF
len: 16; abundance: NA; j_gene: TRBJ1-5; d_gene: NA; v_gene: TRBV7-2; CDR3nt: TGTGCCAGCAGCTTACGCCCCCAATTAACGGTTCAGCCCCAGCATTTT; CDR3aa: CASSLRPQLTVQPQHF
len: 15; abundance: NA; j_gene: TRBJ2-7; d_gene: NA; v_gene: TRBV7-8; CDR3nt: TGTGCCAGCAGCCGAATGCCGGGGAACTCCTACGAGCAGTACTTC; CDR3aa: CASSRMPGNSYEQYF
len: 17; abundance: once; j_gene: TRBJ2-3; d_gene: TRBD2; v_gene: TRBV7-2; CDR3nt: TGTGCCAGCAGCTTGAGTGGCTCGGGAGGGCCCCCAGATACGCAGTATTTT; CDR3aa: CASSLSGSGGPPDTQYF
len: 17; abundance: many; j_gene: TRBJ2-1; d_gene: TRBD2; v_gene: TRBV5-1; CDR3nt: TGCGCCAGCAGCTTGGGAGCGGGAGCGGTCCCGCACAATGAGCAGTTCTTC; CDR3aa: CASSLGAGAVPHNEQFF
len: 17; abundance: NA; j_gene: TRBJ2-2; d_gene: TRBD1; v_gene: TRBV6-5; CDR3nt: TGTGCCAGCACCGCGGGACAGGGGATCGCGAACACCGGGGAGCTGTTTTTT; CDR3aa: CASTAGQGIANTGELFF
len: 16; abundance: NA; j_gene: TRBJ2-1; d_gene: TRBD2; v_gene: TRBV7-6; CDR3nt: TGTGCCAGCAGCCAGATCGGCGGGGGGTTCTACAATGAGCAGTTCTTC; CDR3aa: CASSQIGGGFYNEQFF
len: 16; abundance: NA; j_gene: TRBJ1-1; d_gene: NA; v_gene: TRBV6-6; CDR3nt: TGTGCCACGACGAGGGGTCGAGAGGGGAAGAACACTGAAGCTTTCTTT; CDR3aa: CATTRGREGKNTEAFF
len: 15; abundance: NA; j_gene: TRBJ2-2; d_gene: TRBD1; v_gene: TRBV12-3/TRBV12-4; CDR3nt: TGTGCCAGCAGTTTAGGACAGGGGGGAACCGGGGAGCTGTTTTTT; CDR3aa: CASSLGQGGTGELFF
len: 11; abundance: many; j_gene: TRBJ2-4; d_gene: NA; v_gene: TRBV28; CDR3nt: TGTGCCAGCAGTTTTAAATCGTCAACGGACTTC; CDR3aa: CASSFKSSTDF
len: 14; abundance: NA; j_gene: TRBJ2-5; d_gene: NA; v_gene: TRBV7-3; CDR3nt: TGTGCCAGCAGCGGGGGGGCCTCTCGAGAGACCCAGTACTTC; CDR3aa: CASSGGASRETQYF
len: 12; abundance: NA; j_gene: TRBJ2-5; d_gene: NA; v_gene: TRBV20-1; CDR3nt: TGCAGTGCCCCGGGAGCCCGAGAGACCCAGTACTTC; CDR3aa: CSAPGARETQYF
len: 13; abundance: once; j_gene: TRBJ1-2; d_gene: TRBD1; v_gene: TRBV7-3; CDR3nt: TGTGCCAGCAGCTTATCAGGGGGCTATGGCTACACCTTC; CDR3aa: CASSLSGGYGYTF
len: 17; abundance: NA; j_gene: TRBJ2-7; d_gene: TRBD2; v_gene: TRBV6-5; CDR3nt: TGTGCCAGCAGTTACCGCGGGGGCGGGAGGGTCACCTACGAGCAGTACTTC; CDR3aa: CASSYRGGGRVTYEQYF
len: 17; abundance: NA; j_gene: TRBJ2-2; d_gene: NA; v_gene: TRBV23-1; CDR3nt: TGCGCCAGCAGTCAATCTCCTATCCACTGGAACACCGGGGAGCTGTTTTTT; CDR3aa: CASSQSPIHWNTGELFF